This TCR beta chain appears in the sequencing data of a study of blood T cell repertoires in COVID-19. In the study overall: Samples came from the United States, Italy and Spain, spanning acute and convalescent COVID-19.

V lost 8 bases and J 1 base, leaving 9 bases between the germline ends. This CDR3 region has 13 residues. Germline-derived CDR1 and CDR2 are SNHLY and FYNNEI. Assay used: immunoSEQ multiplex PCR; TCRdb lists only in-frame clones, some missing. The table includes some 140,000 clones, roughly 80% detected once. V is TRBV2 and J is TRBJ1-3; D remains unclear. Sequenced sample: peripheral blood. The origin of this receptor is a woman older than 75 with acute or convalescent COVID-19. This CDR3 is CASQVLSGNTIYF. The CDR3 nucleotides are TGTGCCAGCCAGGTATTGTCTGGAAACACCATATATTTT.